These 20 T cell receptor beta chains originate from one sample sequenced in a study of blood T cell repertoires in COVID-19. TCRdb's table, derived via immunoSEQ multiplex PCR, lists solely in-frame clones and lacks some. The table has roughly 46,000 clones, roughly four fifths seen once. Source material: peripheral blood. The receptors were sampled from a man aged 60-69 years with acute or convalescent COVID-19.

The chain has TRBV2 and TRBJ1-3; D gene uncertain. Trimming pared 2 bases from V and 3 bases from J, leaving 11 bases between. This CDR3 is 15 amino acids long. Germline CDR1 SNHLY, CDR2 FYNNEI. The CDR3 sequence is CASSEHSGLGNTIYF. CDR3 bases: TGTGCCAGCAGTGAACATTCAGGACTTGGAAACACCATATATTTT.

The chain couples TRBV4-3 to TRBJ1-1, with D unresolved. Germline-derived CDR1 and CDR2 are LGHNA and YSLEER. This CDR3 is built from 13 residues. V gave up 0 bases and J gave up 11 bases, with 13 bases separating them. CDR3 loop: CASSQDRVSMAFF. The DNA of the CDR3 is TGCGCCAGCAGCCAAGATCGGGTCAGCATGGCTTTCTTT.

The chain is built from TRBV13 and TRBJ1-1, with a tentative D call TRBD1 (5 bases). CDR3 length: 15 residues. The V end lost 4 bases, the J end lost 2 bases, and 14 bases lay between the germline ends. The germline V gene encodes CDR1 PRHDT and CDR2 FYEKMQ (reference sequence). In DNA, the CDR3 is TGTGCCAGCAGCTCATCCTCCAGGGTAAACACTGAAGCTTTCTTT. Protein product: CASSSSSRVNTEAFF.

This sequence joins TRBV2 and TRBJ1-1; D possibly corresponds to TRBD1 (5 bases). The CDR3 length is 13 residues. The germline V gene encodes CDR1 SNHLY and CDR2 FYNNEI. Trimming took off 8 bases at V and 1 base at J, with 11 bases between the two ends. The DNA of the CDR3 is TGTGCCAGCGGAGGGGAGAGGAACACTGAAGCTTTCTTT. It translates to CASGGERNTEAFF.

The rearrangement uses TRBV27 and TRBJ1-2; TRBD1 matches at 7 bases. From germline, CDR1 is MNHEY and CDR2 SMNVEV (reference sequence). There are 16 residues in the CDR3. The V and J ends lost 3 bases and 4 bases, in that order; junction bases with no gene match: 11. The CDR3 coding sequence is TGTGCCAGCAGTTTGTCGAATTCGGGACAGTTCTATGGCTACACCTTC. It yields the protein CASSLSNSGQFYGYTF.

This chain uses TRBV30 with TRBJ1-1; 7 bases line up with TRBD1. Germline lookup yields CDR1 GTSNPN and CDR2 SVGIG (reference sequence). Trimming removed 2 bases from V and 5 bases from J; junction bases left unmatched: 17. The CDR3 has 17 amino acids. The DNA of the CDR3 is TGTGCCTGGAGTCCGACAGGGCTACGGTCCCGTTGGACTGAAGCTTTCTTT. This translates into CAWSPTGLRSRWTEAFF. Supplemented by reference TRBV30 and TRBJ1-1, the full variable domain reads SQTIHQWPATLVQPVGSPLSLECTVEGTSNPNLYWYRQAAGRGLQLLFYSVGIGQISSEVPQNLSASRPQDRQFILSSKKLLLSDSGFYLCAWSPTGLRSRWTEAFFGQGTRLTVV.

The V and J genes are TRBV4-1 and TRBJ1-1, with D perhaps TRBD1 (6 bases). Trimming took off 4 bases at V and 4 bases at J, with 16 bases between the two ends. There are 15 residues in the CDR3. Germline loops: CDR1 MGHRA, CDR2 YSYEKL. The CDR3 DNA reads as TGCGCCAGCAGCCGCTCGGACAGTGAGACCACTGAAGCTTTCTTT. It is translated as CASSRSDSETTEAFF.

This clone came up once. This rearrangement joins TRBV4-3 to TRBJ2-7, with 10 positions matching TRBD1. The CDR3 length is 15 residues. Germline V gene lookup returns CDR1 LGHNA and CDR2 YSLEER. J gave up 3 bases and V 1 base, and 3 bases lay outside the gene matches. In DNA form, the CDR3 reads TGCGCCAGCAGCCAAGCCGGGACAGGGGACTACGAGCAGTACTTC. This codes for CASSQAGTGDYEQYF.

The chain links TRBV5-8 to TRBJ2-1, with unresolved D. The CDR3 extends over 13 amino acids. Trimming removed 1 base at V and 8 bases at J, with 10 bases between. The germline V gene has CDR1 SGHTS and CDR2 YDEGEE. The CDR3 DNA follows: TGTGCCAGCAGCTTGTATTCAGGTGATGAGCAGTTCTTC. It yields the protein CASSLYSGDEQFF.

This rearrangement joins TRBV18 to TRBJ2-7, with TRBD1 identical over 7 bases. CDR1 and CDR2 from the germline V gene are KGHSH and LQKENI. V trimming: 1 base; J trimming: 4 bases; junction bases outside the gene matches: 4. CDR3 size: 14 residues. CDR3 DNA sequence: TGTGCCAGCTCACCACAGGGGGCGGAGTACGAGCAGTACTTC. It encodes CASSPQGAEYEQYF.

The V gene is TRBV6-5, the J gene TRBJ2-1; TRBD2 agrees at 13 bases. From germline, CDR1 is MNHEY and CDR2 SVGAGI. The CDR3 is 15 residues long. V lost 6 bases to trimming and J lost 6 bases; unmatched junction nucleotides: 5. This CDR3 is CASRRLAGGLNEQFF. The CDR3 DNA reads TGTGCCAGCAGAAGACTAGCGGGGGGCCTCAATGAGCAGTTCTTC.

The chain's CDR3 is CASSTLRGDQPQHF. As DNA, the CDR3 is TGTGCCAGCAGCACCCTCAGGGGGGACCAGCCCCAGCATTTT. The genes are TRBV27 and TRBJ1-5; 7 bases align to TRBD1. The germline V gene encodes CDR1 MNHEY and CDR2 SMNVEV (reference sequence). This CDR3 spans 14 amino acids. The V gene end was trimmed by 6 bases and the J gene end by 7 bases; junction bases not matched to a gene: 9.

The chain employs TRBV30 and TRBJ1-2; no clear D. The CDR3 runs 13 residues. Germline lookup yields CDR1 GTSNPN and CDR2 SVGIG (reference sequence). V shed 4 bases and J shed 0 bases, with 9 bases lying between them. This CDR3 reads CAWNPGTNYGYTF. The CDR3 region has the DNA TGTGCCTGGAACCCGGGGACTAACTATGGCTACACCTTC.

This clone occurred a few times. The chain combines TRBV27 with TRBJ2-3; 10 bases line up with TRBD2. The germline CDR1 and CDR2 sequences are MNHEY and SMNVEV (reference sequence). CDR3 length: 14 residues. V lost 7 bases, J lost 1 base, and 2 bases stayed unmatched. For the CDR3, the DNA is TGTGCCAGCATGCTAGCGGGGGGCACAGATACGCAGTATTTT. Its translation: CASMLAGGTDTQYF.

The chain combines TRBV11-2 with TRBJ2-7; 7 bases line up with TRBD1. CDR3 length: 13 residues. The germline gives CDR1 SGHAT, CDR2 FQNNGV. V gave up 5 bases and J gave up 1 base; unmatched junction bases: 2. CDR3 protein: CASSIQGSYEQYF. The CDR3 coding sequence is TGTGCCAGCAGCATACAGGGGTCCTACGAGCAGTACTTC.

The CDR3 nucleotides read TGTGCCAGTACGGCTAGCGCCCTAACAGATACGCAGTATTTT. Translated: CASTASALTDTQYF. The chain joins TRBV19 to TRBJ2-3; possibly TRBD2 for D (6 bases). This CDR3 has 14 amino acids. With 7 bases removed from V and 3 bases from J, the gap between germline ends came to 14 bases. Germline V gene lookup returns CDR1 LNHDA and CDR2 SQIVND (reference sequence).

The chain carries TRBV4-3 and TRBJ2-1; 8 nucleotides line up with TRBD2. Germline loops: CDR1 LGHNA, CDR2 YSLEER. The CDR3 sequence is 14 residues long. The V and J ends lost 4 bases and 8 bases, in that order; junction bases with no gene match: 7. As DNA, the CDR3 is TGCGCCAGCAGCCCCCTAGCGGGTCAGCATGAGCAGTTCTTC. Translating it yields CASSPLAGQHEQFF.

V gene TRBV5-1 combines with J gene TRBJ2-1; TRBD2 matches at 10 bases. In germline, CDR1 is SGHRS, CDR2 YFSETQ. The CDR3 is made up of 16 amino acids. Trimming at V came to 2 bases and at J to 2 bases, leaving 4 bases not matched to a gene. The CDR3: CASSFPSGGTYNEQFF. CDR3 sequence (DNA): TGCGCCAGCAGCTTCCCTAGCGGGGGCACCTACAATGAGCAGTTCTTC.

The rearrangement links TRBV5-6 to TRBJ1-2, with D maybe TRBD1 (6 bases). The V gene's germline CDR1 is SGHDT and CDR2 YYEEEE. The length of the CDR3 is 13 residues. V was cut by 3 bases and J by 2 bases, with 8 bases left in between. The CDR3 nucleotides are TGTGCCAGCAGCTCGACAGGAAACTATGGCTACACCTTC. As protein: CASSSTGNYGYTF.

The V and J genes are TRBV11-2 and TRBJ1-3; possibly TRBD1 for D (5 bases). Deletions cut 1 base from V and 3 bases from J, with 10 bases between. Germline V gene sequence: CDR1 SGHAT, CDR2 FQNNGV. The CDR3 length is 15 residues. This CDR3 is CASSLARAYGNTIYF. Written as DNA, the CDR3 is TGTGCCAGCAGCTTAGCCAGGGCATATGGAAACACCATATATTTT.